Shown below are 27 T cell receptor beta chains from a single sample sequenced in a study of blood T cell repertoires in COVID-19. Assay: immunoSEQ multiplex PCR; the TCRdb copy retains only in-frame clones and omits some. The table lists hundreds of thousands of clones, 70% to 90% of them singletons. Sequenced material: peripheral blood. These receptors came from a woman aged 25 to 45 with COVID-19, enrolled during active disease.

The J gene is TRBJ2-3, the V gene TRBV7-9; 7 bases agree with TRBD2. This CDR3 has 14 amino acids. Germline assignment: CDR1 SEHNR and CDR2 FQNEAQ (reference sequence). J gave up 6 bases and V 1 base, and 4 bases lay outside the gene matches. The CDR3 sequence is CASSLGAGADTQYF. For the CDR3, the DNA is TGTGCCAGCAGCTTAGGGGCGGGAGCCGATACGCAGTATTTT.

The rearrangement uses TRBV28 and TRBJ2-7; 8 positions agree with TRBD1. V lost 6 bases to trimming and J lost 5 bases; unmatched junction nucleotides: 6. This CDR3 is 13 amino acids long. Germline V gene lookup returns CDR1 MDHEN and CDR2 SYDVKM. CDR3 residues: CASRRQGNDEQYF. In DNA, the CDR3 is TGTGCCAGCAGGAGACAGGGGAACGACGAGCAGTACTTC. Based on the CDR3 plus reference TRBV28 and TRBJ2-7, the full variable domain is DVKVTQSSRYLVKRTGEKVFLECVQDMDHENMFWYRQDPGLGLRLIYFSYDVKMKEKGDIPEGYSVSREKKERFSLILESASTNQTSMYLCASRRQGNDEQYFGPGTRLTVT.

The chain combines TRBV6-5 with TRBJ1-2; tentative D call: TRBD1 (5 bases). Looked up from germline, CDR1 is MNHEY and CDR2 is SVGAGI. V was clipped by 4 bases and J by 4 bases, with 16 bases between them. The CDR3 length is 15 residues. The CDR3 sequence is CASSWTNRDLYGYTF. The CDR3 coding sequence is TGTGCCAGCAGTTGGACAAATCGAGATCTCTATGGCTACACCTTC.

This CDR3 reads CAISESSGGGELFF. CDR3 DNA sequence: TGTGCCATCAGTGAGTCGTCGGGGGGCGGGGAGCTGTTTTTT. This chain connects TRBV10-3 to TRBJ2-2; 7 nucleotides line up with TRBD2. The CDR3 is 14 residues long. With V trimmed by 0 bases and J by 7 bases, 2 bases remained unmatched. CDR1 is ENHRY and CDR2 is SYGVKD in the germline V gene.

The rearrangement uses TRBV11-2 and TRBJ1-2; 7 positions agree with TRBD1. Germline trimming cut 5 bases from V and 10 bases from J; bases unmatched to any gene: 10. The germline V gene has CDR1 SGHAT and CDR2 FQNNGV. This CDR3 has 13 residues. Here the CDR3 reads CASSPGTAVSYTF. CDR3 nucleotides: TGTGCCAGCAGCCCCGGGACAGCGGTATCCTACACCTTC.

This clone was detected once. The chain combines TRBV12-3 or TRBV12-4 with TRBJ2-1; D remains unclear. Trimming removed 2 bases at V and 9 bases at J, with 11 bases between. The CDR3 totals 13 residues. The CDR3 here is CASSLSSVPEQFF. The CDR3 region has the DNA TGTGCCAGCAGTTTATCGTCGGTTCCTGAGCAGTTCTTC.

This chain links TRBV6-4 with TRBJ1-1; TRBD1 matches 9 bases. Germline loops: CDR1 MRHNA, CDR2 SNTAGT. The CDR3 spans 14 residues. V lost 8 bases and J lost 4; bases outside the gene matches: 8. The CDR3 region has the DNA TGTGCCAGCCGTAGGACAGGGGAAGGCACTGAAGCTTTCTTT. This encodes CASRRTGEGTEAFF.

The gene calls are TRBV11-2 and TRBJ1-4; 8 nucleotides align to TRBD1. CDR3 length: 15 residues. V shed 4 bases, J shed 8 bases, and the junction held 9 bases outside the gene matches. Germline CDR1 and CDR2: SGHAT and FQNNGV. DNA of the CDR3: TGTGCCAGCAGCTCCGGGGACAGGTGGGAGGAAAAACTGTTTTTT. It specifies CASSSGDRWEEKLFF.

This chain joins TRBV24-1 and TRBJ2-3; tentatively, D is TRBD1 (6 bases). V lost 4 bases and J 7 bases, leaving 20 bases between the germline ends. This CDR3 is built from 16 residues. Germline V gives CDR1 KGHDR, CDR2 SFDVKD. In DNA, the CDR3 is TGTGCCACCAGTGAAACAGGGTCGGGGACACAATATACGCAGTATTTT. This encodes CATSETGSGTQYTQYF.

The chain is built from TRBV19 and TRBJ2-6, with D unresolved. The CDR3 has 15 amino acids. V was shortened by 3 bases and J by 0 bases, with 6 bases between the two germline ends. Germline assignment: CDR1 LNHDA and CDR2 SQIVND (reference sequence). The CDR3 bases are TGTGCCAGTAGTATTCCCAGCTCTGGGGCCAACGTCCTGACTTTC. It specifies CASSIPSSGANVLTF.

The rearrangement joins TRBV6-1 to TRBJ2-7, with D maybe TRBD1 (5 bases). CDR3 length: 13 residues. V was clipped by 3 bases and J by 3 bases, with 9 bases between them. CDR1 is MNHNS, CDR2 SASEGT, per germline. CDR3 sequence reads: CASSESGRYEQYV. The CDR3 DNA sequence: TGTGCCAGCAGTGAGTCAGGGCGCTACGAGCAGTACGTC.

This CDR3 is CASSPQGRLNTEAFF. DNA of the CDR3: TGTGCCAGCAGCCCACAGGGCCGACTGAACACTGAAGCTTTCTTT. The chain uses TRBV6-5 and TRBJ1-1, with TRBD1 as a possible D gene (6 bases). The CDR3 covers 15 residues. V was clipped by 6 bases and J by 0 bases, with 14 bases between them. The V gene's germline CDR1 is MNHEY and CDR2 SVGAGI.

J is TRBJ1-6 and V is TRBV19, with D unclear. Trimming took 0 bases from V and 6 from J, leaving 9 bases between them. There are 15 residues in the CDR3. Germline CDR1 is LNHDA and CDR2 is SQIVND (reference sequence). For the CDR3, the DNA is TGTGCCAGTAGTATAGACAGGCGGGGTAATTCACCCCTCCACTTT. As protein: CASSIDRRGNSPLHF.

V gene TRBV6-2 or TRBV6-3 combines with J gene TRBJ1-2, with unresolved D. Trimming removed 4 bases at V and 4 bases at J, with 16 bases between. The CDR3 runs 15 residues. In germline, CDR1 is MNHEY, CDR2 SVGEGT. The CDR3, as DNA: TGTGCCAGCAGTTTGGAGGATCTACCGTTCTATGGCTACACCTTC. It translates to CASSLEDLPFYGYTF.

The gene calls are TRBV5-4 and TRBJ1-2; perhaps TRBD1 as D (5 bases). In germline, CDR1 is SGHNT, CDR2 YYREEE (reference sequence). CDR3 length: 13 amino acids. Deletions cut 4 bases from V and 4 bases from J, with 11 bases between. The CDR3 loop is CASSPGDAYGYTF. As DNA, the CDR3 is TGTGCCAGCAGCCCGGGGGACGCCTATGGCTACACCTTC.

The V gene is TRBV19, the J gene TRBJ1-4; D may be TRBD1 (5 bases). V was clipped by 5 bases and J by 8 bases, with 15 bases between them. CDR1 and CDR2 (germline): LNHDA, SQIVND (reference sequence). This CDR3 spans 14 amino acids. CDR3 loop: CASSAGRTREKLFF. For the CDR3, the DNA is TGTGCCAGTAGTGCCGGTCGGACACGCGAAAAACTGTTTTTT. The full variable domain, in which reference TRBV19 and TRBJ1-4 provide the parts outside the CDR3, is DGGITQSPKYLFRKEGQNVTLSCEQNLNHDAMYWYRQDPGQGLRLIYYSQIVNDFQKGDIAEGYSVSREKKESFPLTVTSAQKNPTAFYLCASSAGRTREKLFFGSGTQLSVL.

V and J are TRBV4-3 and TRBJ1-1, with no clear D. The CDR3 is 13 residues long. Germline V CDR1 and CDR2: LGHNA, YSLEER. V gave up 3 bases and J gave up 3 bases, with 8 bases separating them. The DNA of the CDR3 is TGCGCCAGCAGCCATGAAGCGGACACTGAAGCTTTCTTT. Translating it yields CASSHEADTEAFF.

The V gene is TRBV12-3 or TRBV12-4, the J gene TRBJ1-1, with D uncertain. The CDR3 consists of 12 residues. V lost 5 bases and J 10 bases, leaving 14 bases between the germline ends. This chain's CDR3 is CASSPFPPGAFF. The CDR3 DNA is TGTGCCAGCAGTCCCTTCCCCCCCGGAGCTTTCTTT.

This sequence joins TRBV11-3 and TRBJ2-1; 9 bases line up with TRBD2. Germline values: CDR1 SGHNT, CDR2 YENEEA. This CDR3 comprises 17 residues. V was clipped by 0 bases and J by 4 bases; unmatched bases: 7. The CDR3 DNA follows: TGTGCCAGCAGCTTAGATATAGCGGGGGAGTCTTACAATGAGCAGTTCTTC. Amino acid sequence: CASSLDIAGESYNEQFF.

The V gene is TRBV5-1, the J gene TRBJ2-1; 10 nucleotides align to TRBD2. The CDR3 length is 15 residues. Trimming took 4 bases from V and 7 from J; bases not matched to a gene: 8. Germline V gene sequence: CDR1 SGHRS, CDR2 YFSETQ. This chain's CDR3 is CASSPGLAETNEQFF. In DNA form, the CDR3 reads TGCGCCAGCAGCCCCGGACTAGCGGAGACGAATGAGCAGTTCTTC.

The chain recombines TRBV28 with TRBJ2-7, with 10 bases aligning to TRBD2. The V segment lost 5 bases and the J segment 5 bases; nucleotides outside the gene matches: 9. This CDR3 has 15 residues. Per the germline V gene, CDR1 is MDHEN and CDR2 is SYDVKM. CDR3 DNA: TGTGCCAGCAGTCGCCTAGCGGGAGACGGGGACGAGCAGTACGTC. Amino acid sequence: CASSRLAGDGDEQYV.

This clone was seen more than once but under ten times. This chain connects TRBV30 to TRBJ1-1, with D unresolved. CDR3 length: 13 amino acids. The germline V gene has CDR1 GTSNPN and CDR2 SVGIG (reference sequence). V gave up 1 base and J gave up 2 bases, with 8 bases separating them. The CDR3 sequence is CAWSEQQNTEAFF. The DNA for the CDR3 is TGTGCCTGGAGTGAACAGCAAAACACTGAAGCTTTCTTT.

V is TRBV12-3 or TRBV12-4 and J is TRBJ1-2; D is possibly TRBD1 (6 bases). V was cut by 5 bases and J by 8 bases, with 12 bases left in between. This CDR3 has 12 amino acids. The CDR3 DNA is TGTGCCAGCAGTCGCGGGGGGGGCGGCTACACCTTC. Protein sequence: CASSRGGGGYTF.

The V call is TRBV2, the J call TRBJ2-7; a possible D gene is TRBD1 (5 bases). CDR1 is SNHLY and CDR2 is FYNNEI in the germline V gene. CDR3 length equals 15 residues. V dropped 3 bases and J dropped 2 bases, with 14 bases sitting between them. The chain's CDR3 is CASSDPFRAPYEQYF. CDR3 coding DNA: TGTGCCAGCAGTGACCCCTTCAGGGCCCCCTACGAGCAGTACTTC.

This chain connects TRBV9 to TRBJ2-2; tentative D call: TRBD1 (6 bases). Trimming stripped 5 bases from V and 5 bases from J, with 13 bases between. This CDR3 is 14 amino acids long. Germline V lookup: CDR1 SGDLS, CDR2 YYNGEE. The DNA of the CDR3 is TGTGCCAGCAGGGGGGCAGAGTCTACCGGGGAGCTGTTTTTT. Protein: CASRGAESTGELFF.

As for this clone: A single base separates this from a much larger clone, so it may be a read error. At the DNA level, this CDR3 is encoded by other sequences in the same sample as well. The chain uses TRBV7-2 and TRBJ2-7; D may be TRBD2 (6 bases). From germline, CDR1 is SGHTA and CDR2 FQGNSA. V gave up 4 bases and J gave up 6 bases, with 16 bases separating them. The length of the CDR3 is 14 residues. The CDR3 nucleotides read TGTGCCAGCAGCTGGGGAACTAGCCGGGGCGAGCAGTACTTC. It translates to CASSWGTSRGEQYF.

This clone was observed a few times. The CDR3 DNA reads TGTGCCAGCAGCCTTGACAGGGGCACTGAAGCTTTCTTT. Amino acid sequence: CASSLDRGTEAFF. V and J are TRBV5-4 and TRBJ1-1, with 8 positions matching TRBD1. The trim removed 4 bases at V and 4 bases at J, leaving 3 bases unmatched. CDR1 and CDR2 from the germline V gene are SGHNT and YYREEE (reference sequence). This CDR3 contains 13 residues.